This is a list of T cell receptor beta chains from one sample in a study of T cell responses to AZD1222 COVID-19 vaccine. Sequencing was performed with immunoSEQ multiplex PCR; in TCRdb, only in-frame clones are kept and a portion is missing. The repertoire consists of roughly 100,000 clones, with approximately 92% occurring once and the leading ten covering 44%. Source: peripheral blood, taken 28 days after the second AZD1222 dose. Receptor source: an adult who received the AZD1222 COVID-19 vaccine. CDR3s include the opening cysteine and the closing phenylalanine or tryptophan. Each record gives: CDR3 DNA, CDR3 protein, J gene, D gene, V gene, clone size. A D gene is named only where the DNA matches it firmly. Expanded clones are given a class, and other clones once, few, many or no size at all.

CDR3 DNA: TGTGCCAGCAGCTTCGAACTAGCGGGAGGCGGGGAGCAGTTCTTC; CDR3 protein: CASSFELAGGGEQFF; J gene: TRBJ2-1; D gene: TRBD2; V gene: TRBV7-8; clone size: -
CDR3 DNA: TGTGCCAGCAGCATACAGGGGGCCGGGGGGGAGACCCAGTACTTC; CDR3 protein: CASSIQGAGGETQYF; J gene: TRBJ2-5; D gene: TRBD1; V gene: TRBV5-4; clone size: once
CDR3 DNA: TGTGCCAGCAGTGTCCAGGGGGGCGGCAATCAGCCCCAGCATTTT; CDR3 protein: CASSVQGGGNQPQHF; J gene: TRBJ1-5; D gene: TRBD1; V gene: TRBV6-2/TRBV6-3; clone size: -
CDR3 DNA: TGTGCCAGCAGCTTAATGCCAAGGACAGGGGGCGGGAATGAGCAGTTCTTC; CDR3 protein: CASSLMPRTGGGNEQFF; J gene: TRBJ2-1; D gene: TRBD1; V gene: TRBV7-3; clone size: -
CDR3 DNA: TGTGCCAGCAGTTTAGGCCTCCGGGACATCTGGGACTTCAGCTCTGGGGCCAACGTCCTGACTTTC; CDR3 protein: CASSLGLRDIWDFSSGANVLTF; J gene: TRBJ2-6; D gene: -; V gene: TRBV28; clone size: -
CDR3 DNA: TGTGCCAGCAGGAAGACCGGGACAGGGGCCTACGAGCAGTACTTC; CDR3 protein: CASRKTGTGAYEQYF; J gene: TRBJ2-7; D gene: TRBD1; V gene: TRBV27; clone size: -
CDR3 DNA: TGTGCCAGCAGCCTAAGACAGGGGAGCCCTGGGGCCAACGTCCTGACTTTC; CDR3 protein: CASSLRQGSPGANVLTF; J gene: TRBJ2-6; D gene: TRBD1; V gene: TRBV7-2; clone size: once
CDR3 DNA: TGTGCCAGCAAAGGCAGCAATAGCAATCAGCCCCAGCATTTT; CDR3 protein: CASKGSNSNQPQHF; J gene: TRBJ1-5; D gene: -; V gene: TRBV6-5; clone size: -
CDR3 DNA: TGTGCCAGCAGCCCGGGGCTCGGGGGATCTAACTATGGCTACACCTTC; CDR3 protein: CASSPGLGGSNYGYTF; J gene: TRBJ1-2; D gene: -; V gene: TRBV9; clone size: -
CDR3 DNA: TGTGCCAGCGTCCGGGACAGGTCCCCTAATCAGCCCCAGCATTTT; CDR3 protein: CASVRDRSPNQPQHF; J gene: TRBJ1-5; D gene: TRBD1; V gene: TRBV6-5; clone size: few
CDR3 DNA: TGTGCCAGCAGCAGGGACCTATCCTACAATGAGCAGTTCTTC; CDR3 protein: CASSRDLSYNEQFF; J gene: TRBJ2-1; D gene: -; V gene: TRBV11-2; clone size: -
CDR3 DNA: TGCGCCAGCAGCCCACGGGCCGCTGCGGACTATGGCTACACCTTC; CDR3 protein: CASSPRAAADYGYTF; J gene: TRBJ1-2; D gene: -; V gene: TRBV4-3; clone size: -
CDR3 DNA: TGTGCCAGCAGTGACGGGACCCCCTACTCCTACAATGAGCAGTTCTTC; CDR3 protein: CASSDGTPYSYNEQFF; J gene: TRBJ2-1; D gene: -; V gene: TRBV6-1; clone size: -
CDR3 DNA: TGTGCCAGCAGCCCACGGACTAGCGGAGCCTACGAGCAGTACTTC; CDR3 protein: CASSPRTSGAYEQYF; J gene: TRBJ2-7; D gene: TRBD2; V gene: TRBV9; clone size: -
CDR3 DNA: TGTGCCAGCAGCTCTACCGGGACAGGGTCCTTTCACAATGAGCAGTTCTTC; CDR3 protein: CASSSTGTGSFHNEQFF; J gene: TRBJ2-1; D gene: TRBD1; V gene: TRBV5-4; clone size: once
CDR3 DNA: TGTGCCAGCAGCGGAACGCTCGGGGTGAGCTCCTACAATGAGCAGTTCTTC; CDR3 protein: CASSGTLGVSSYNEQFF; J gene: TRBJ2-1; D gene: -; V gene: TRBV9; clone size: -
CDR3 DNA: TGTGCCAGCAGCCTAGGGGGTCAAGCTTTCTTT; CDR3 protein: CASSLGGQAFF; J gene: TRBJ1-1; D gene: -; V gene: TRBV12-3/TRBV12-4; clone size: -
CDR3 DNA: TGCGCCAGCAGCCGCGACAGGGTAGTGTACTTC; CDR3 protein: CASSRDRVVYF; J gene: TRBJ2-7; D gene: TRBD1; V gene: TRBV5-1; clone size: -
CDR3 DNA: TGTGCCAGCAGTGACGCATCAATTAGGGGTACCGAGCAGTACTTC; CDR3 protein: CASSDASIRGTEQYF; J gene: TRBJ2-7; D gene: -; V gene: TRBV25-1; clone size: few
CDR3 DNA: TGTGCCAGCAGCTACAGCGGGAGGGCCGGAGAGACCCAGTACTTC; CDR3 protein: CASSYSGRAGETQYF; J gene: TRBJ2-5; D gene: TRBD2; V gene: TRBV11-3; clone size: -
CDR3 DNA: TGTGCCAGCAGTTTTTACAGGTCGGGCAATCAGCCCCAGCATTTT; CDR3 protein: CASSFYRSGNQPQHF; J gene: TRBJ1-5; D gene: -; V gene: TRBV28; clone size: -
CDR3 DNA: TGTGCCAGCAGTTGGACAGCGAACACTGAAGCTTTCTTT; CDR3 protein: CASSWTANTEAFF; J gene: TRBJ1-1; D gene: -; V gene: TRBV5-5; clone size: few
CDR3 DNA: TGTGCCAGCAGCCAAGTTCCTTGGAATTCACCCCTCCACTTT; CDR3 protein: CASSQVPWNSPLHF; J gene: TRBJ1-6; D gene: -; V gene: TRBV3-1/TRBV3-2; clone size: -
CDR3 DNA: TGTGCCAGCAGCCAAGATGGGACGGTGATAACCTACGAGCAGTACTTC; CDR3 protein: CASSQDGTVITYEQYF; J gene: TRBJ2-7; D gene: -; V gene: TRBV4-2; clone size: -
CDR3 DNA: TGTGCCACCAGGGCTCAACTAGCGGGTCTCGTTGGGTACGAGCAGTACTTC; CDR3 protein: CATRAQLAGLVGYEQYF; J gene: TRBJ2-7; D gene: TRBD2; V gene: TRBV10-3; clone size: -
CDR3 DNA: TGTGCCAGCAGCTTTTCGGGCATGAACACTGAAGCTTTCTTT; CDR3 protein: CASSFSGMNTEAFF; J gene: TRBJ1-1; D gene: -; V gene: TRBV7-9; clone size: -
CDR3 DNA: TGTGCCAGCAGCCGGGGACTAGCGGCCAACAATGAGCAGTTCTTC; CDR3 protein: CASSRGLAANNEQFF; J gene: TRBJ2-1; D gene: TRBD2; V gene: TRBV3-1/TRBV3-2; clone size: -
CDR3 DNA: TGTGCCAGCTTCCCCTCCGGGACTATCACCGGGGAGCTGTTTTTT; CDR3 protein: CASFPSGTITGELFF; J gene: TRBJ2-2; D gene: TRBD2; V gene: TRBV18; clone size: -
CDR3 DNA: TGTGCCAGCAGTTCCGGTAGCGGGATCCTTATGAGGGATGAGCAGTTCTTC; CDR3 protein: CASSSGSGILMRDEQFF; J gene: TRBJ2-1; D gene: TRBD2; V gene: TRBV28; clone size: -
CDR3 DNA: TGTGCCAGCAGTGAATTCGGCCGCTTAAACAATCAGCCCCAGCATTTT; CDR3 protein: CASSEFGRLNNQPQHF; J gene: TRBJ1-5; D gene: -; V gene: TRBV6-1; clone size: few
CDR3 DNA: TGTGCCAGCAGCTCGGGGACTAGCGGGAGATACAATGAGCAGTTCTTC; CDR3 protein: CASSSGTSGRYNEQFF; J gene: TRBJ2-1; D gene: TRBD2; V gene: TRBV7-9; clone size: -
CDR3 DNA: TGTGCCACCAGCAGAGATCAGGGGAACTATGGCTACACCTTC; CDR3 protein: CATSRDQGNYGYTF; J gene: TRBJ1-2; D gene: -; V gene: TRBV15; clone size: -
CDR3 DNA: TGTGCCAGTAGTATACCGGCCAGGAACACTGAAGCTTTCTTT; CDR3 protein: CASSIPARNTEAFF; J gene: TRBJ1-1; D gene: -; V gene: TRBV19; clone size: -
CDR3 DNA: TGCAGCGTTGGGCCAGGATTTAGCGAGCAGTACTTC; CDR3 protein: CSVGPGFSEQYF; J gene: TRBJ2-7; D gene: -; V gene: TRBV29-1; clone size: few
CDR3 DNA: TGTGCCAGTAGTTCACGAAGGACATCCTACGAGCAGTACTTC; CDR3 protein: CASSSRRTSYEQYF; J gene: TRBJ2-7; D gene: -; V gene: TRBV19; clone size: -
CDR3 DNA: TGTGCCAGTAGTCTCACCCGGAAACAGGGGGCTGGTTTTAACTATGGCTACACCTTC; CDR3 protein: CASSLTRKQGAGFNYGYTF; J gene: TRBJ1-2; D gene: TRBD1; V gene: TRBV19; clone size: -
CDR3 DNA: TGTGCCAGCAGCTCCGGACTAGCGGGAGGCGAGCAGTACTTC; CDR3 protein: CASSSGLAGGEQYF; J gene: TRBJ2-7; D gene: TRBD2; V gene: TRBV7-2; clone size: -
CDR3 DNA: TGTGCCAGCAGTGAACACCCTATCACTGAAGCTTTCTTT; CDR3 protein: CASSEHPITEAFF; J gene: TRBJ1-1; D gene: -; V gene: TRBV2; clone size: -
CDR3 DNA: TGTGCCAGCAGCTTGGCCAACTACGAGCAGTACTTC; CDR3 protein: CASSLANYEQYF; J gene: TRBJ2-7; D gene: -; V gene: TRBV5-6; clone size: -
CDR3 DNA: TGTGCCAGCAGCTTAGAAATAGGCAAGTTCTCTGGAAACACCATATATTTT; CDR3 protein: CASSLEIGKFSGNTIYF; J gene: TRBJ1-3; D gene: -; V gene: TRBV11-2; clone size: -
CDR3 DNA: TGTGCCAGTAGTATAGAATTACCCAGGGGGAACACCGGGGAGCTGTTTTTT; CDR3 protein: CASSIELPRGNTGELFF; J gene: TRBJ2-2; D gene: -; V gene: TRBV19; clone size: -
CDR3 DNA: TGTGCCAGCAGCTTCGGTGGGGGAAGCAATCAGCCCCAGCATTTT; CDR3 protein: CASSFGGGSNQPQHF; J gene: TRBJ1-5; D gene: -; V gene: TRBV7-8; clone size: -
CDR3 DNA: TGTGCCAGCAGCCGCCTGGCGGGAGCGGTTCGCGGGGAGCAGTTCTTC; CDR3 protein: CASSRLAGAVRGEQFF; J gene: TRBJ2-1; D gene: TRBD2; V gene: TRBV3-1/TRBV3-2; clone size: -
CDR3 DNA: TGTGCCAGCTCACCTATGGGACAGGGGCGTTCAGAGACCCAGTACTTC; CDR3 protein: CASSPMGQGRSETQYF; J gene: TRBJ2-5; D gene: TRBD1; V gene: TRBV18; clone size: -
CDR3 DNA: TGTGCCAGCAGCTTATTATTAGCGGGTTTTAGCTCCTACAATGAGCAGTTCTTC; CDR3 protein: CASSLLLAGFSSYNEQFF; J gene: TRBJ2-1; D gene: TRBD2; V gene: TRBV7-2; clone size: -
CDR3 DNA: TGCAGCGTTGTGGGGGTAGCGACCGAGCAGTACTTC; CDR3 protein: CSVVGVATEQYF; J gene: TRBJ2-7; D gene: -; V gene: TRBV29-1; clone size: -
CDR3 DNA: TGTGCCACCAGTGATCCGGGACTACGCACAGATACGCAGTATTTT; CDR3 protein: CATSDPGLRTDTQYF; J gene: TRBJ2-3; D gene: TRBD2; V gene: TRBV24-1; clone size: -
CDR3 DNA: TGTGCCAGCAGTTTCGGCCCGGGCCGCATGAACACTGAAGCTTTCTTT; CDR3 protein: CASSFGPGRMNTEAFF; J gene: TRBJ1-1; D gene: -; V gene: TRBV28; clone size: -
CDR3 DNA: TGTGCCAGCAGTTTAGGCAGGCCAAACACTGAAGCTTTCTTT; CDR3 protein: CASSLGRPNTEAFF; J gene: TRBJ1-1; D gene: -; V gene: TRBV27; clone size: -
CDR3 DNA: TGTGCCAGCAGTCCCCCCTCGCGTCTCATCAATGAGCAGTTCTTC; CDR3 protein: CASSPPSRLINEQFF; J gene: TRBJ2-1; D gene: -; V gene: TRBV6-5; clone size: -
CDR3 DNA: TGTGCCAGCAGTCCCGGGGTCTACGAGCAGTACTTC; CDR3 protein: CASSPGVYEQYF; J gene: TRBJ2-7; D gene: -; V gene: TRBV6-5; clone size: -
CDR3 DNA: TGCAGCGTTGGACAGTACACCGGGGAGCTGTTTTTT; CDR3 protein: CSVGQYTGELFF; J gene: TRBJ2-2; D gene: -; V gene: TRBV29-1; clone size: -